The subject of this entry is one T cell receptor beta chain. Its antigen remains unidentified. The data derive from a study of T cells in Graves' hyperthyroidism and ophthalmopathy. Study findings and constraints: A model of 13 V-J pairs discriminated ophthalmopathy from stable hyperthyroidism.

Isolation of PBMCs was performed on 8.5 to 10 ml fresh peripheral blood. J gave up 5 bases and V 0 bases, and 8 bases lay outside the gene matches. In germline, CDR1 is SGHNT, CDR2 YYREEE (reference sequence). The CDR3 consists of 16 residues. It was RNA transcripts that yielded the amplified TCR beta CDR3 regions. When the TCR CDR3 underwent first-round RT-PCR, the HTBI primer set was used. TCRdb re-called the multiplex PCR reads through MiXCR, storing one row per CDR3 protein. The top ten hold 5% to 6.5% of the sample, which has roughly 380,000 distinct CDR3 sequences, around 15% seen once. The rearrangement joins TRBV5-4 to TRBJ2-1; 7 bases match TRBD2. Sequencing was performed on blood. The receptor comes from a woman between 18 and 29 years old with Graves' hyperthyroidism. CDR3: CASSLDRGESNNEQFF. CDR3 DNA sequence: TGTGCCAGCAGCTTGGATCGGGGGGAATCCAACAATGAGCAGTTCTTC.